Following are 23 T cell receptor beta chains from one sample sequenced in a study of response to subunit inactivated influenza vaccine. From the RT-PCR reads, TCRdb called clonotypes with MiXCR, one entry per CDR3 protein. The repertoire holds roughly 760,000 distinct CDR3 sequences, with 21% as singletons. The sample was PBMCs from blood, taken approximately 5 days after vaccination. The receptors were gathered from a man in his fifties or sixties who received an inactivated influenza vaccine.

This chain joins TRBV20-1 and TRBJ2-3; tentative D call: TRBD2 (6 bases). Trimming stripped 1 base from V and 0 bases from J, with 8 bases between. The CDR3 consists of 14 residues. CDR1 and CDR2 from the germline V gene are DFQATT and SNEGSKA (reference sequence). CDR3: CSARAGTSTDTQYF. Here the CDR3 DNA reads TGCAGTGCTAGAGCGGGGACTAGCACAGATACGCAGTATTTT.

A few counts support this clonotype. V is TRBV28 and J is TRBJ1-5; D might be TRBD1 (5 bases). V lost 5 bases, J lost 7 bases, and 9 bases lay in between. The CDR3 is 12 residues long. Germline CDR1 and CDR2: MDHEN and SYDVKM. This CDR3 is CASSGGVQPQHF. CDR3 bases: TGTGCCAGCAGTGGGGGGGTCCAGCCCCAGCATTTT.

This clonotype was counted only a few times. V gene TRBV4-1 combines with J gene TRBJ2-1; TRBD2 aligns across 7 bases. Germline lookup yields CDR1 MGHRA and CDR2 YSYEKL. CDR3 length: 17 amino acids. Trimming at V came to 0 bases and at J to 0 bases, leaving 5 bases not matched to a gene. In DNA form, the CDR3 reads TGCGCCAGCAGCCAAGATCCCCTAGCGGCCTCCTACAATGAGCAGTTCTTC. This encodes CASSQDPLAASYNEQFF.

The chain has TRBV28 and TRBJ1-6, with no clear D. V was shortened by 6 bases and J by 0 bases, with 9 bases between the two germline ends. In germline, CDR1 is MDHEN, CDR2 SYDVKM. The CDR3 has 15 amino acids. CDR3 loop: CASSRVDSYNSPLHF. In DNA, the CDR3 is TGTGCCAGCAGCCGCGTAGACTCCTATAATTCACCCCTCCACTTT.

In this sample, this clonotype turned up a few times. The V and J genes are TRBV6-2 or TRBV6-3 and TRBJ2-5, with D unclear. CDR1 is MNHEY, CDR2 SVGEGT, per germline. V lost 0 bases and J 0 bases, leaving 20 bases between the germline ends. The CDR3 runs 19 residues. CDR3 DNA: TGTGCCAGCAGTTACTCGAGGTTTAAGGACCTTCCGTACCAAGAGACCCAGTACTTC. It specifies CASSYSRFKDLPYQETQYF.

The chain carries TRBV6-4 and TRBJ1-2, with D perhaps matching TRBD1 (6 bases). CDR1 and CDR2 (germline): MRHNA, SNTAGT. CDR3 size: 15 residues. Trimming took off 0 bases at V and 2 bases at J, with 10 bases between the two ends. CDR3 in amino acids: CASSDSFGQNYGYTF. The CDR3 DNA reads as TGTGCCAGCAGTGACTCGTTCGGACAGAACTATGGCTACACCTTC.

The chain is built from TRBV20-1 and TRBJ2-2; a possible D gene is TRBD2 (5 bases). V dropped 4 bases and J dropped 2 bases, with 11 bases sitting between them. The CDR3 runs 14 residues. Looked up from germline, CDR1 is DFQATT and CDR2 is SNEGSKA (reference sequence). CDR3 amino acids: CSAKSRTNTGELFF. The CDR3 region has the DNA TGCAGTGCTAAAAGCAGGACTAACACCGGGGAGCTGTTTTTT.

The sample holds a few counts of this clonotype. This chain uses TRBV7-9 with TRBJ2-7, with 7 positions matching TRBD1. Germline trimming cut 4 bases from V and 4 bases from J; bases unmatched to any gene: 10. The CDR3 covers 15 residues. Germline V CDR1 and CDR2: SEHNR, FQNEAQ (reference sequence). CDR3 nucleotides: TGTGCCAGCAGCTCCTGGACAAGGGGGCGTTACGAGCAGTACTTC. Translating it yields CASSSWTRGRYEQYF.

The chain employs TRBV20-1 and TRBJ2-7; TRBD1 or TRBD2 may be the D gene (5 bases each). The CDR3 consists of 13 residues. The V end was cut by 4 bases, the J end by 5 bases, with 15 bases between. Germline CDR1 reads DFQATT; CDR2 reads SNEGSKA (reference sequence). The CDR3 loop is CSATTEGGDEQYF. The CDR3 DNA follows: TGCAGTGCTACGACAGAGGGTGGCGACGAGCAGTACTTC.

The table lists this clonotype with a few counts. The rearrangement uses TRBV20-1 and TRBJ2-3, with D maybe TRBD2 (7 bases). The germline V and J ends were trimmed by 3 bases and 5 bases, with 24 bases remaining between them. The CDR3 length is 17 residues. The V gene's germline CDR1 is DFQATT and CDR2 SNEGSKA (reference sequence). The CDR3 DNA reads as TGCAGTGCTAGCCCTGTGGCAGCTCGGGGGGCGGTAGATACGCAGTATTTT. This translates into CSASPVAARGAVDTQYF.

This clonotype has only a few counts. The chain combines TRBV20-1 with TRBJ2-3; 11 bases map to TRBD2. Germline CDR1 reads DFQATT; CDR2 reads SNEGSKA (reference sequence). The ends lost 6 bases at V and 4 bases at J; junction bases unmatched: 6. There are 14 residues in the CDR3. CDR3 coding DNA: TGCAGTGCACTAGCGGGAGAGTTCCCAGATACGCAGTATTTT. Translation: CSALAGEFPDTQYF.

This clonotype occurred a few times. The chain combines TRBV28 with TRBJ1-5; a possible D gene is TRBD1 (5 bases). Germline V gene lookup returns CDR1 MDHEN and CDR2 SYDVKM. The CDR3 covers 13 residues. Trimming took off 6 bases at V and 5 bases at J, with 11 bases between the two ends. CDR3 DNA sequence: TGTGCCAGCAGCAGGGAACCAGATCAGCCCCAGCATTTT. Translating it yields CASSREPDQPQHF.

This chain links TRBV11-2 with TRBJ2-3, with D possibly matching TRBD2 (7 bases). The CDR3 is 17 residues long. The germline V and J ends were trimmed by 3 bases and 0 bases, with 16 bases remaining between them. In germline, CDR1 is SGHAT, CDR2 FQNNGV. CDR3 region: CASSFRREGGSTDTQYF. In DNA, the CDR3 is TGTGCCAGCAGCTTCAGGAGGGAGGGGGGAAGCACAGATACGCAGTATTTT.

This chain uses TRBV6-1 with TRBJ2-3; D is ambiguous. Deletions cut 3 bases from V and 4 bases from J, with 5 bases between. CDR1 and CDR2 (germline): MNHNS, SASEGT. The CDR3 covers 12 residues. CDR3 loop: CASSERSDTQYF. CDR3 sequence (DNA): TGTGCCAGCAGTGAGAGGTCAGATACGCAGTATTTT.

The chain combines TRBV29-1 with TRBJ2-5; 9 bases agree with TRBD2. Germline V gives CDR1 SQVTM, CDR2 ANQGSEA. The V segment lost 1 base and the J segment 7 bases; nucleotides outside the gene matches: 7. The CDR3 has 14 amino acids. The CDR3 nucleotides are TGCAGCGTTGAAGTCGGACTAGCGAAGGGGACCCAGTACTTC. Encoded protein: CSVEVGLAKGTQYF.

This clonotype was observed a few times. This chain links TRBV5-1 with TRBJ2-7; D might be TRBD2 (6 bases). Per germline, CDR1 SGHRS and CDR2 YFSETQ. Between the trimmed V and J ends, which lost 0 bases and 2 bases, there was a span of 27 bases. The CDR3 runs to 20 residues. This chain's CDR3 is CASSLAAFLGTDTVPYEQYF. The DNA of the CDR3 is TGCGCCAGCAGCTTGGCCGCGTTTTTAGGGACTGACACCGTCCCCTACGAGCAGTACTTC.

This clonotype has only a few counts. The J gene is TRBJ2-7, the V gene TRBV7-2; no definite D call. Between the trimmed V and J ends, which lost 0 bases and 1 base, there was a span of 7 bases. CDR1 SGHTA and CDR2 FQGNSA come from the germline V gene. The CDR3 extends over 14 amino acids. The CDR3: CASSLAAPSYEQYF. The CDR3 DNA sequence: TGTGCCAGCAGCTTAGCGGCACCTTCCTACGAGCAGTACTTC.

This clonotype has a handful of counts. In nucleotides, the CDR3 is TGTGCCAGCAGCCAAGATTCCCTAGCGGGGGAGCAGTTCTTC. Protein sequence: CASSQDSLAGEQFF. The rearrangement links TRBV4-2 to TRBJ2-1; TRBD2 aligns across 9 bases. Trimming cost V 0 bases and J 10 bases; bases outside gene matches: 4. Germline CDR1 and CDR2: LGHNA and YNFKEQ. CDR3 length equals 14 residues.

This clonotype was seen a few times. The rearrangement uses TRBV5-1 and TRBJ2-7, with TRBD1 identical over 9 bases. With 0 bases clipped from V and 3 bases from J, the junction kept 7 bases outside the gene matches. Germline CDR1 reads SGHRS; CDR2 reads YFSETQ. There are 16 residues in the CDR3. CDR3: CASSLGAGQGVYEQYF. The CDR3 nucleotides read TGCGCCAGCAGCTTGGGAGCGGGACAGGGCGTCTACGAGCAGTACTTC.

This clonotype was counted a few times. V is TRBV5-6 and J is TRBJ2-1; maybe TRBD2 (6 bases). Germline CDR1 SGHDT, CDR2 YYEEEE. V lost 4 bases, J lost 0 bases, and 14 bases lay in between. The CDR3 is 16 amino acids. CDR3 region: CASSTTVADSYNEQFF. The CDR3 DNA reads as TGTGCCAGCAGCACAACAGTAGCGGACTCCTACAATGAGCAGTTCTTC.

This clonotype was detected only a few times. The CDR3 spells CSARRPGRDQPQHF. The CDR3 region has the DNA TGCAGTGCTAGAAGGCCAGGGAGGGATCAGCCCCAGCATTTT. The V gene is TRBV20-1, the J gene TRBJ1-5, with D possibly TRBD1 on 5 matching bases. Trimming took off 2 bases at V and 5 bases at J, with 13 bases between the two ends. Looked up from germline, CDR1 is DFQATT and CDR2 is SNEGSKA (reference sequence). The CDR3 sequence is 14 residues long.

This sequence joins TRBV29-1 and TRBJ2-4; D not resolved. CDR1 SQVTM and CDR2 ANQGSEA come from the germline V gene. Between the trimmed V and J ends, which lost 2 bases and 0 bases, there was a span of 5 bases. This CDR3 comprises 13 residues. The CDR3 DNA reads as TGCAGCGTTGAATTCTTAGCCAAAAACATTCAGTACTTC. It translates to CSVEFLAKNIQYF. Based on the CDR3 plus reference TRBV29-1 and TRBJ2-4, the full variable domain is SAVISQKPSRDICQRGTSLTIQCQVDSQVTMMFWYRQQPGQSLTLIATANQGSEATYESGFVIDKFPISRPNLTFSTLTVSNMSPEDSSIYLCSVEFLAKNIQYFGAGTRLSVL.

V and J are TRBV11-2 and TRBJ2-1; TRBD2 matches 13 bases. From germline, CDR1 is SGHAT and CDR2 FQNNGV. The CDR3 spans 15 residues. Losses at the gene ends were 2 bases for V and 10 bases for J; bases not matched to a gene: 5. CDR3 sequence: CASSLTSGRVGEQFF. In DNA form, the CDR3 reads TGTGCCAGCAGCTTAACTAGCGGGAGGGTGGGAGAGCAGTTCTTC.